This is a list of T cell receptor beta chains from one sample in a study of T cell changes during pregnancy in multiple sclerosis. TCRdb's table, derived via immunoSEQ multiplex PCR, lists solely in-frame clones and lacks some. This table holds 13,000 to 15,000 clones, 70% to 90% found once. The input for sequencing was CD8+ T cells from peripheral blood mononuclear cells, taken in the first trimester of pregnancy. These receptors were collected from a female donor with multiple sclerosis, enrolled in a pregnancy study. Each CDR3 is given with its conserved first and last residue. A D gene is named only where the DNA matches it firmly. The size of a clone is reported for some rows only, either as once, few or many, or as a class for expanded clones.

TRBD2	NA	TRBV15	CATAGTSPNEQFF
NA	NA	TRBV5-1	CASSLSDNEQFF
NA	NA	TRBV7-5	CASSPDSSYEQYF
TRBD2	NA	TRBV29-1	CSAGGGLAGSGETQYF
TRBD1	NA	TRBV29-1	CSVQTGASGELFF
TRBD1	NA	TRBV5-1	CASSLAQGTSGNTIYF
NA	NA	TRBV19	CATMGGSNQPQHF
NA	NA	TRBV5-1	CASSLGTRGTYEQYF
NA	NA	TRBV5-8	CATQGDNQPQHF
TRBD1	NA	TRBV5-1	CASSFQGELFF
NA	NA	TRBV7-2	CASSSHGTSSLMNTEAFF
TRBD2	NA	TRBV4-1	CASSQETAGGPYEQYF
NA	once	TRBV9	CASSVEPSIVAKNIQYF
NA	NA	TRBV28	CASSLMGAGVNQPQHF
TRBD2	NA	TRBV7-3	CASSLTSGRADTQYF
NA	NA	TRBV2	CASVRQTNYGYTF
TRBD1	NA	TRBV28	CASLEQGDTEAFF
NA	NA	TRBV6-1	CASSEFFGRQGMRRDSPLHF
NA	NA	TRBV27	CASSLSRGTYEQYF
TRBD2	NA	TRBV29-1	CSVEDLAGGGADTQYF
NA	NA	TRBV2	CASSELEVIGSYEQYF
TRBD2	NA	TRBV10-1	CASRPGLGPRTDTQYF
NA	NA	TRBV5-1	CASSYPGMEETQYF
TRBD1	once	TRBV19	CASRWQGGGNQPQHF
TRBD1	NA	TRBV7-3	CASSRSRQGANTEAFF
NA	NA	TRBV7-3	CASSLEDFYGYTF
TRBD2	NA	TRBV7-9	CASSPSIAGLGGEQFF
NA	NA	TRBV7-6	CASSTGATGLETQYF
TRBD1	NA	TRBV9	CASSAGQVWSTDTQYF
NA	NA	TRBV9	CASSVVGTLTGELFF
NA	NA	TRBV4-2	CASSPTKTGGYGYTF
NA	NA	TRBV4-1	CASSQDSPLGGETQYF
TRBD1	NA	TRBV4-1	CASRQGAYTDTQYF
TRBD2	NA	TRBV28	CASTLEGLGQNEQFF
NA	NA	TRBV7-6	CASSLRFSQGPYEQYF
NA	NA	TRBV4-2	CASSQGQGRHYTF
TRBD1	NA	TRBV27	CASSPYSTGGLDGYTF
TRBD2	NA	TRBV5-1	CASSAGLAGYEQFF
NA	medium-sized	TRBV4-1	CASSQAHRSQETQYF
NA	NA	TRBV29-1	CSVAQGNEQFF
TRBD1	NA	TRBV28	CASSWGTGKLQPQHF
TRBD1	NA	TRBV27	CASSPPRWTGTYEQYF
NA	NA	TRBV25-1	CASSEWTGNQPQHF
NA	NA	TRBV10-3	CASSAGLNSGNTIYF
TRBD2	NA	TRBV9	CASSVEGSGGPYTGELFF
TRBD1	NA	TRBV28	CASSLMGQLNTEAFF
NA	NA	TRBV7-9	CASSLQTGPGNTIYF
TRBD1	NA	TRBV5-6	CASSLQGARETQYF
TRBD1	NA	TRBV29-1	CSVEYLETGGQDTQYF
NA	once	TRBV5-3	CARRDKTVGNTEAFF
TRBD1	NA	TRBV9	CASSVQTGTGIYNEQFF
NA	once	TRBV4-1	CASSLPGADTQYF
NA	NA	TRBV9	CASSPRWVLGGSNTEAFF
NA	NA	TRBV27	CASRRGATEAFF
TRBD1	NA	TRBV6-5	CASSLTGGHEQFF
TRBD2	NA	TRBV7-6	CASSSPRAGGPAETQYF